Shown below are 26 T cell receptor beta chains from a single sample sequenced in a study of CD8 T cells in Susac syndrome (dated by TCRdb to about 2019). The receptor library was made with the immunoSEQ multiplex PCR assay. RNA was extracted with the RNeasy kit and roughly 0.45 to 1 ug was reverse transcribed using random hexamers. Using fastp trimming at Q25 and MiXCR clonotype assembly, TCRdb reanalyzed the public sequencing data and kept in-frame beta chains. Merged by CDR3 protein, the rows form single entries marked with the most common genes and DNA. For this sample there are 100,000 to 150,000 distinct CDR3 sequences; 90% to 95% appear just once. The top ten clones comprise roughly 0.11% of the sample. The sample consisted of CD4+ T cells from PBMCs. These TCRs come from a human donor in good health.

This chain joins TRBV23-1 and TRBJ2-7, with D possibly being TRBD1 (5 bases). TRBV23-1 is filed as an ORF, its function uncertain. The CDR3 loop spans 13 amino acids. V was clipped by 6 bases and J by 5 bases, with 14 bases between them. CDR3: CASSLPWGHEQYF. The CDR3 nucleotides are TGCGCCAGCAGCCTTCCGTGGGGCCACGAGCAGTACTTC.

V usage is TRBV2 and J usage is TRBJ2-6; D perhaps matches TRBD2 (5 bases). The germline CDR1 and CDR2 sequences are SNHLY and FYNNEI. Between the trimmed V and J ends, which lost 0 bases and 2 bases, there was a span of 5 bases. This CDR3 spans 15 amino acids. The CDR3 nucleotides are TGTGCCAGCAGTGAAGCCGGGGCTGGGGCCAACGTCCTGACTTTC. It encodes CASSEAGAGANVLTF.

V and J are TRBV28 and TRBJ1-2; D gene unclear. CDR3 length: 10 residues. Looked up from germline, CDR1 is MDHEN and CDR2 is SYDVKM. Trimming stripped 5 bases from V and 7 bases from J, with 5 bases between. The CDR3 nucleotides are TGTGCCAGCAGTGCGGGTGGCTACACCTTC. This codes for CASSAGGYTF.

The chain employs TRBV2 and TRBJ2-3, with D uncertain. The length of the CDR3 is 11 residues. Germline loops: CDR1 SNHLY, CDR2 FYNNEI. Trimming pared 0 bases from V and 6 bases from J, leaving 1 base between. The CDR3 coding sequence is TGTGCCAGCAGTGAAGCGGATACGCAGTATTTT. Translating it yields CASSEADTQYF.

This chain connects TRBV19 to TRBJ1-5, with 7 nucleotides matching TRBD1. The junction had 5 bases not matched to a gene; V was cut back by 2 bases and J by 1 base. Germline CDR1 LNHDA, CDR2 SQIVND (reference sequence). This CDR3 region has 16 residues. The CDR3 DNA follows: TGTGCCAGTAGTATAAACAGGGGTGGCAGCAATCAGCCCCAGCATTTT. Its protein is CASSINRGGSNQPQHF.

CDR3 bases: TGTGCCTGGAGTGCTCTTTGGACAGATATGAACACTGAAGCTTTCTTT. This translates into CAWSALWTDMNTEAFF. The rearrangement joins TRBV30 to TRBJ1-1; possible D gene TRBD1, 6 bases. Germline CDR1 is GTSNPN and CDR2 is SVGIG (reference sequence). This CDR3 is built from 16 residues. Trimming removed 1 base from V and 0 bases from J, with 15 bases in between.

The chain couples TRBV29-1 to TRBJ1-2; weak D call: TRBD1 (6 bases). There are 11 residues in the CDR3. Germline V gene sequence: CDR1 SQVTM, CDR2 ANQGSEA. The CDR3 region is CSGRGAYGYTF. The CDR3 nucleotides are TGCAGTGGGCGGGGGGCGTATGGCTACACCTTC.

This rearrangement joins TRBV10-3 to TRBJ2-7, with a possible D match to TRBD1 (5 bases). The V end was cut by 8 bases, the J end by 5 bases, with 16 bases between. The CDR3 extends over 13 amino acids. Germline CDR1 and CDR2: ENHRY and SYGVKD. CDR3 residues: CAIGQGVEHEQYF. CDR3 bases: TGTGCCATCGGACAAGGGGTGGAGCACGAGCAGTACTTC.

This clonotype was recorded only once. This chain uses TRBV9 with TRBJ2-5; TRBD1 agrees at 7 bases. The trim removed 2 bases at V and 1 base at J, leaving 2 bases unmatched. Germline-derived CDR1 and CDR2 are SGDLS and YYNGEE. CDR3 length: 14 residues. DNA for the CDR3: TGTGCCAGCAGCGTTGGACAGGTCCAAGAGACCCAGTACTTC. This codes for CASSVGQVQETQYF.

The chain recombines TRBV18 with TRBJ2-1, with TRBD1 matching 7 bases. V lost 6 bases, J lost 1 base, and 6 bases stayed unmatched. Germline V gene sequence: CDR1 KGHSH, CDR2 LQKENI. This CDR3 spans 15 amino acids. The CDR3 spells CASSPETGSYNEQFF. CDR3 bases: TGTGCCAGCTCCCCAGAGACAGGGTCCTACAATGAGCAGTTCTTC.

V usage is TRBV13 and J usage is TRBJ1-1, with 7 bases lining up with TRBD1. The CDR3 is made up of 14 amino acids. V trimming: 4 bases; J trimming: 11 bases; junction bases outside the gene matches: 13. Germline-derived CDR1 and CDR2 are PRHDT and FYEKMQ (reference sequence). The CDR3 spells CASSWTGRSGRAFF. The CDR3, as DNA: TGTGCCAGCAGCTGGACAGGAAGGTCAGGGCGGGCTTTCTTT.

The chain links TRBV28 to TRBJ2-2; no firm D call. Trimming stripped 3 bases from V and 5 bases from J, with 7 bases between. CDR1 is MDHEN and CDR2 is SYDVKM in the germline V gene. The CDR3 is made up of 13 amino acids. The CDR3 sequence: CASSFLRTGELFF. The CDR3 bases are TGTGCCAGCAGTTTCCTCCGGACCGGGGAGCTGTTTTTT.

This clonotype was observed once. The chain has TRBV2 and TRBJ2-2; D gene uncertain. CDR1 is SNHLY, CDR2 FYNNEI, per germline. Trimming took 4 bases from V and 0 from J, leaving 9 bases between them. This CDR3 region has 15 residues. The CDR3 loop reads CASSVRTTNTGELFF. Written as DNA, the CDR3 is TGTGCCAGCAGTGTTCGGACGACGAACACCGGGGAGCTGTTTTTT.

The chain uses TRBV9 and TRBJ2-3; 7 nucleotides match TRBD1. The CDR3 is 14 residues long. Germline V gives CDR1 SGDLS, CDR2 YYNGEE. J was trimmed by 6 bases and V by 3 bases; bases with no gene match: 7. CDR3 loop: CASSATGSSDTQYF. CDR3 bases: TGTGCCAGCAGCGCGACAGGGAGTAGCGATACGCAGTATTTT.

The chain links TRBV5-1 to TRBJ2-3; TRBD1 matches 7 bases. The trim removed 0 bases at V and 5 bases at J, leaving 3 bases unmatched. The germline CDR1 and CDR2 sequences are SGHRS and YFSETQ. The CDR3 sequence is 14 residues long. This chain's CDR3 is CASSLEGAQDTQYF. Written as DNA, the CDR3 is TGCGCCAGCAGCTTGGAGGGGGCACAAGATACGCAGTATTTT.

The genes are TRBV18 and TRBJ2-3, with 7 bases identical to TRBD1. Per germline, CDR1 KGHSH and CDR2 LQKENI. CDR3 length: 14 amino acids. J was trimmed by 3 bases and V by 6 bases; bases with no gene match: 6. The CDR3 region has the DNA TGTGCCAGCTCCGACGGACAGGCAACAGATACGCAGTATTTT. Translation: CASSDGQATDTQYF.

This clonotype appeared once. V is TRBV10-2 and J is TRBJ2-2; 8 positions agree with TRBD2. The V gene end was trimmed by 3 bases and the J gene end by 1 base; junction bases not matched to a gene: 4. Per the germline V gene, CDR1 is WSHSY and CDR2 is SAAADI. The CDR3 contains 16 residues. CDR3 protein: CASSDRSGKNTGELFF. DNA of the CDR3: TGCGCCAGCAGTGATCGTAGCGGGAAGAACACCGGGGAGCTGTTTTTT.

The chain links TRBV29-1 to TRBJ2-1; the D is unclear. Germline loops: CDR1 SQVTM, CDR2 ANQGSEA. CDR3 length: 10 residues. The germline V and J ends were trimmed by 3 bases and 10 bases, with 7 bases remaining between them. Here the CDR3 DNA reads TGCAGCGTTGATATAGGAGAGCAGTTCTTC. It translates to CSVDIGEQFF.

The chain links TRBV11-2 to TRBJ2-4; D unresolved. Germline lookup yields CDR1 SGHAT and CDR2 FQNNGV. V was pared by 1 base and J by 6 bases, with 13 bases between. CDR3 length: 15 residues. The CDR3: CASSLAAQKGNIQYF. CDR3 in DNA: TGTGCCAGCAGCTTAGCAGCCCAAAAGGGAAACATTCAGTACTTC.

The gene calls are TRBV25-1 and TRBJ1-2; 10 bases are shared with TRBD1. This CDR3 comprises 13 residues. CDR1 MGHDK and CDR2 SYGVNS come from the germline V gene. With 3 bases clipped from V and 13 bases from J, the junction kept 8 bases outside the gene matches. In DNA form, the CDR3 reads TGTGCCAGCAGTGACGGGACAGGGGACCTCTCCACCTTC. This sequence encodes CASSDGTGDLSTF.

The chain links TRBV13 to TRBJ2-3; D possibly matches TRBD1 or TRBD2 (5 bases each). Germline V gene sequence: CDR1 PRHDT, CDR2 FYEKMQ (reference sequence). The V end was cut by 5 bases, the J end by 0 bases, with 18 bases between. This CDR3 comprises 17 residues. The CDR3 protein is CASSPLRQRLSTDTQYF. The DNA for the CDR3 is TGTGCCAGCAGCCCACTTCGACAGCGGCTTAGCACAGATACGCAGTATTTT.

The chain carries TRBV29-1 and TRBJ1-2; TRBD1 is a possible D gene (5 bases). This CDR3 has 13 residues. The germline V gene encodes CDR1 SQVTM and CDR2 ANQGSEA. The ends were cut back, 4 bases at V and 8 bases at J, with 17 bases in the middle. The CDR3 here is CSVGAGTANGYTF. The CDR3 nucleotides read TGCAGCGTTGGGGCGGGGACGGCGAACGGCTACACCTTC.

The chain is built from TRBV27 and TRBJ2-7; 8 positions match TRBD2. The CDR3 is 14 residues long. J gave up 1 base and V 8 bases, and 7 bases lay outside the gene matches. The germline gives CDR1 MNHEY, CDR2 SMNVEV (reference sequence). Written as DNA, the CDR3 is TGTGCCAGCGGACGGGGGGGATCTTCCTACGAGCAGTACTTC. Translating gives CASGRGGSSYEQYF.

J is TRBJ2-5 and V is TRBV7-2; a possible D gene is TRBD2 (5 bases). V dropped 0 bases and J dropped 5 bases, with 10 bases sitting between them. Germline V lookup: CDR1 SGHTA, CDR2 FQGNSA. This CDR3 is 14 amino acids long. This CDR3 is CASSLAGAKETQYF. The DNA for the CDR3 is TGTGCCAGCAGCTTAGCGGGAGCTAAGGAGACCCAGTACTTC.

This clonotype has just one count. The CDR3: CASSLAPGQLNTDTQYF. In nucleotides, the CDR3 is TGCGCCAGCAGCTTGGCGCCGGGACAGCTAAACACAGATACGCAGTATTTT. The chain uses TRBV5-1 and TRBJ2-3; 7 positions match TRBD1. Trimming removed 0 bases from V and 2 bases from J; junction bases left unmatched: 9. CDR3 length: 17 residues. Per germline, CDR1 SGHRS and CDR2 YFSETQ. Based on the CDR3 plus reference TRBV5-1 and TRBJ2-3, the full variable domain is KAGVTQTPRYLIKTRGQQVTLSCSPISGHRSVSWYQQTPGQGLQFLFEYFSETQRNKGNFPGRFSGRQFSNSRSEMNVSTLELGDSALYLCASSLAPGQLNTDTQYFGPGTRLTVL.

The chain uses TRBV23-1 and TRBJ2-1; D is possibly TRBD1 (6 bases). TRBV23-1 is labeled an ORF, and its function is uncertain. This CDR3 is built from 14 residues. V lost 7 bases to trimming and J lost 0 bases, with 10 bases between them. Written as DNA, the CDR3 is TGCGCCAGCATGGGACAAAGCTCCTACAATGAGCAGTTCTTC. It encodes CASMGQSSYNEQFF.